This T cell receptor beta chain was observed in a study of T cell clones after liver transplantation. Sequenced by immunoSEQ multiplex PCR; TCRdb stores in-frame clones only, minus some. The table has roughly 57,000 clones, about two thirds seen once. Whole-study results and caveats: These preliminary findings come from unstandardized post-transplant sampling times.

The V gene's germline CDR1 is MGHDK and CDR2 SYGVNS. This CDR3 contains 16 residues. V was clipped by 4 bases and J by 6 bases; unmatched bases: 13. As regards this clone: Its antigen is as yet unknown.

This rearrangement joins TRBV25-1 to TRBJ2-7, with 9 bases aligning to TRBD1. The starting material was CD4+ T cells from blood, obtained before liver transplant. The sequence came from a human donor who received a liver transplant. The CDR3 protein is CASSASGTGFGSEQYF. DNA of the CDR3: TGTGCCAGCAGTGCGTCCGGGACAGGGTTTGGCAGCGAGCAGTACTTC.